The 27 T cell receptor beta chains below come from one sample, sequenced in a study of tissue T cells after allogeneic stem cell transplantation. The repertoire was sequenced with immunoSEQ multiplex PCR; TCRdb's copy has only in-frame clones and lacks some. Here the sample spans about 2,500 clones, 50% to 75% being singletons. Material for sequencing was gut tissue. Receptors originate from a female BALB/c mouse in good health. Strain MHC haplotype: H2-d.

As for this clone: Gene names are the mouse ones. The read gets to within 1 residue of the CDR3 end, and the germline J gene fills in the rest. V gene TRBV1 combines with J gene TRBJ2-5; 9 nucleotides match TRBD2. V lost 4 bases and J lost 2; bases outside the gene matches: 1. Germline V gene lookup returns CDR1 NSQYPW and CDR2 LRSPGD (reference sequence). The CDR3 length is 14 residues. The CDR3 reads CTCSGLGVQDTQYF. The part of the CDR3 DNA that was read is TGCACCTGCAGTGGACTGGGGGTCCAAGACACCCAGTAC. Drawing the rest from reference TRBV1 and TRBJ2-5, the complete variable domain is VTLLEQNPRWRLVPRGQAVNLRCILKNSQYPWMSWYQQDLQKQLQWLFTLRSPGDKEVKSLPGADYLATRVTDTELRLQVANMSQGRTLYCTCSGLGVQDTQYFGPGTRLLVL.

Note on this clone: All gene names here are mouse names. The CDR3 is cut off 1 residue early in the read; its end comes from the germline J gene. The chain joins TRBV13-2 to TRBJ2-7; unclear D gene. This CDR3 comprises 11 residues. V lost 3 bases, J lost 2 bases, and 3 bases lay in between. Per germline, CDR1 NNHNN and CDR2 SYGAGS (reference sequence). The CDR3 DNA, read in part, is TGTGCCAGCGGTGCGGCCTATGAACAGTAC. Amino acid sequence: CASGAAYEQY. The whole CDR3 protein reads CASGAAYEQYF.

Regarding this clone: Genes here carry mouse names. With the read ending 1 residue before the CDR3 end, the germline J gene is used to fill in that end. The chain employs TRBV13-2 and TRBJ2-1, with TRBD2 matching 12 bases. V was clipped by 3 bases and J by 3 bases; unmatched bases: 1. CDR1 is NNHNN, CDR2 SYGAGS, per germline (reference sequence). The CDR3 spans 15 residues. The CDR3 is CASGGLGGRYAEQFF. Incomplete CDR3 DNA: TGTGCCAGCGGTGGACTGGGGGGGCGCTATGCTGAGCAGTTC.

About this clone itself: The gene names given are mouse names. The read terminates 1 residue before the CDR3 end, so the remaining end is supplied by the germline J gene. The rearrangement joins TRBV3 to TRBJ2-5; 9 positions match TRBD2. The ends lost 1 base at V and 0 bases at J; junction bases unmatched: 2. Looked up from germline, CDR1 is SNHLY and CDR2 is FYNGKV (reference sequence). This CDR3 spans 16 amino acids. CDR3 amino acids: CASSLGTGVNQDTQYF. The part of the CDR3 DNA that was read is TGTGCCAGCAGCTTAGGGACTGGGGTTAACCAAGACACCCAGTAC.

Comment on this clone: Genes and germline come from the mouse. The CDR3 goes on 1 residue after the read ends, and that part is filled in from the germline J gene. This chain connects TRBV16 to TRBJ1-1; D is unresolved. The germline CDR1 and CDR2 sequences are SGHSA and FRNQAP. The CDR3 spans 12 residues. V shed 0 bases and J shed 4 bases, with 3 bases lying between them. CDR3 sequence reads: CASSLEGTEVFF. The covered CDR3 bases are TGTGCAAGCAGCTTAGAGGGCACAGAAGTCTTC.

Notes on this clone: Gene names and germline match the mouse. Read data end 1 residue before the CDR3 end; the end is taken from the germline J gene. The chain carries TRBV5 and TRBJ1-2, with 7 positions matching TRBD1. The junction had 5 bases not matched to a gene; V was cut back by 4 bases and J by 0 bases. The V gene's germline CDR1 is LGHNA and CDR2 YNLKQL (reference sequence). The CDR3 spans 15 residues. CDR3 DNA (partial): TGTGCCAGCAGCCTCTCCGGGACAGCAAACTCCGACTACACC. Its translation is CASSLSGTANSDYT. In full, the CDR3 is CASSLSGTANSDYTF.

Concerning this clone: Gene labels here are mouse ones. The CDR3 bases that were read are TGTGCCAGCAGTGTGGGACAGGGGGACGAAAGATTATTT. Translation: CASSVGQGDERLF. The entire CDR3 protein is CASSVGQGDERLFF. The rearrangement joins TRBV26 to TRBJ1-4; 11 bases map to TRBD1. The observed sequence ends 1 residue before the CDR3 terminus, with the missing tail filled in from the germline J gene. Germline-derived CDR1 and CDR2 are KGHPV and FQNQEV (reference sequence). The CDR3 is 14 residues long. The ends lost 5 bases at V and 6 bases at J; junction bases unmatched: 2.

The sample holds a few counts of this clone. Mouse germline and gene names are used. The DNA ends 1 residue before the CDR3 does, and the rest of the CDR3 is filled in from the germline J gene. The gene calls are TRBV13-2 and TRBJ1-3; 11 bases line up with TRBD1. The length of the CDR3 is 16 residues. CDR1 is NNHNN, CDR2 SYGAGS, per germline (reference sequence). V shed 4 bases, J shed 4 bases, and the junction held 7 bases outside the gene matches. This CDR3 reads CASGPGQGAQGNTLYF. CDR3 DNA, as far as it was read: TGTGCCAGCGGTCCAGGACAGGGGGCGCAAGGAAATACGCTCTAT.

In regard to this clone: Gene names refer to mouse genes. The sequenced fragment ends 1 residue before the CDR3 boundary, so the rest is inferred from the germline J gene. The genes are TRBV13-1 and TRBJ1-2; possibly TRBD1 for D (6 bases). The CDR3 runs to 14 residues. V lost 1 base and J lost 0, with 7 bases in between. Looked up from germline, CDR1 is NSHNY and CDR2 is SYGAGN. The CDR3: CASSDTGSNSDYTF. CDR3 DNA, as far as it was read: TGTGCCAGCAGTGATACAGGGTCAAACTCCGACTACACC.

Turning to this clone: Mouse names are used for the genes. The CDR3 is cut off 1 residue early in the read; its end comes from the germline J gene. This chain connects TRBV29 to TRBJ2-3; D perhaps matches TRBD2 (5 bases). The CDR3 contains 14 residues. V lost 2 bases and J 0 bases, leaving 6 bases between the germline ends. Germline assignment: CDR1 MSHET and CDR2 SYDVDS. CDR3 bases read: TGTGCTAGCAGTTTAGTGGGGAGTGCAGAAACGCTGTAT. Residues: CASSLVGSAETLY. The whole CDR3 region reads CASSLVGSAETLYF.

On this clone: Mouse germline and gene names are used. The CDR3 extends 1 residue past the end of the read, so its final part is completed from the germline J gene. The V gene is TRBV4, the J gene TRBJ1-1, with 8 bases matching TRBD1. The CDR3 has 11 residues. The V and J ends lost 7 bases and 6 bases, in that order; junction bases with no gene match: 1. From germline, CDR1 is LGHDT and CDR2 YNNKQL (reference sequence). The part of the CDR3 DNA that was read is TGTGCCAGCACAGGGGGCCCAGAAGTCTTC. It yields the protein CASTGGPEVF. The whole CDR3 region reads CASTGGPEVFF.

About this clone itself: The listed genes are named as in mouse. Read coverage stops 1 residue before the CDR3 terminus; the germline J gene supplies the remainder. The J gene is TRBJ2-7, the V gene TRBV13-1; D is uncertain. Trimming shortened V by 2 bases and J by 4 bases, and 1 base separated the two germline ends. Germline lookup yields CDR1 NSHNY and CDR2 SYGAGN. This CDR3 is built from 10 residues. Incomplete CDR3 DNA: TGTGCCAGCAGTGAGTATGAACAGTAC. This codes for CASSEYEQY. The entire CDR3 is CASSEYEQYF.

As for this clone: Gene and germline names: mouse. The read is 1 residue too short to cover the CDR3 end, so that end is filled in from the germline J gene. The gene calls are TRBV22 and TRBJ2-7; TRBD2 reflects the table's D call only, with no check against the DNA. TRBV22 is a pseudogene. This CDR3 is built from 14 residues. Partial CDR3 DNA: TGTGCCAGCAGTTCTGGGGGCAGCTCCTATGAACAGTAC. Translating gives CASSSGGSSYEQY. The full CDR3 protein is CASSSGGSSYEQYF.

Worth noting for this clone: The gene symbols are mouse symbols. CDR3 region: CASGDAADEEVFF. The DNA read from the CDR3 is TGTGCCAGCGGTGATGCGGCAGATGAGGAAGTCTTC. The chain recombines TRBV13-2 with TRBJ1-1; no definite D call. The CDR3 is cut off 1 residue early in the read; its end comes from the germline J gene. The CDR3 has 13 amino acids. Germline values: CDR1 NNHNN, CDR2 SYGAGS (reference sequence). Trimming took off 0 bases at V and 8 bases at J, with 11 bases between the two ends.

Comment on this clone: Genes here carry mouse names. The read terminates 1 residue before the CDR3 end, so the remaining end is supplied by the germline J gene. V and J are TRBV13-2 and TRBJ1-6; 7 nucleotides line up with TRBD1. TRBJ1-6 is placed among ORFs of uncertain function. Germline V lookup: CDR1 NNHNN, CDR2 SYGAGS (reference sequence). The CDR3 runs to 15 residues. Trimming cost V 3 bases and J 3 bases; bases outside gene matches: 3. The CDR3 reads CASGVRDSYNSPLYF. Incomplete CDR3 DNA: TGTGCCAGCGGTGTCCGGGACAGCTATAATTCGCCCCTCTAC.

Details on this clone: Gene names refer to mouse genes. The sequenced part of the CDR3 DNA is TGTGCCAGCAGTGATGCTGGGGGAGGCGGGCAGCTCTAC. Translating it yields CASSDAGGGGQLY. The entire CDR3 protein is CASSDAGGGGQLYF. The chain couples TRBV13-1 to TRBJ2-2; 7 bases match TRBD2. The CDR3 end falls 1 residue outside the read, so it is completed with the germline J gene. Germline lookup yields CDR1 NSHNY and CDR2 SYGAGN. V shed 0 bases and J 7 bases; nucleotides not matched to a gene: 3. The CDR3 is 14 residues long.

This clone was picked up a small number of times. The germline and genes are mouse ones. The read ends 1 residue before the CDR3 terminus; that terminus is restored from the germline J gene. The chain has TRBV2 and TRBJ2-7; 7 bases fit TRBD2. CDR3 length equals 14 residues. V trimming: 0 bases; J trimming: 1 base; junction bases outside the gene matches: 0. Germline V gene sequence: CDR1 LGHNA, CDR2 YSYQKL. The DNA read from the CDR3 is TGTGCCAGCAGCCAAGAACTGGGGTCCTATGAACAGTAC. It translates to CASSQELGSYEQY. The CDR3 in its entirety is CASSQELGSYEQYF.

Of note for this clone: Mouse gene names apply. From the germline J gene comes the end of the CDR3, since the read stops 1 residue before it. The chain is built from TRBV16 and TRBJ2-7, with D perhaps TRBD1 (5 bases). This CDR3 is 12 amino acids long. Trimming left V 5 bases short and J 4 bases short, with 9 bases between. In germline, CDR1 is SGHSA, CDR2 FRNQAP. This CDR3 is CASSIDSYEQYF. Partial CDR3 DNA: TGTGCAAGCAGCATCGACAGTTATGAACAGTAC.

This clone was seen only a few times. Gene names and germline refer to mouse. Read data end 1 residue before the CDR3 end; the end is taken from the germline J gene. The same CDR3 can be traced to other DNA sequences in this sample. The chain carries TRBV5 and TRBJ2-7; 9 positions agree with TRBD2. The V gene's germline CDR1 is LGHNA and CDR2 YNLKQL (reference sequence). V shed 0 bases and J 0 bases; nucleotides not matched to a gene: 0. The CDR3 spans 15 residues. The DNA read from the CDR3 is TGTGCCAGCAGCCAAGACTGGGGGGGCTCCTATGAACAGTAC. It is translated as CASSQDWGGSYEQY. The whole CDR3 protein reads CASSQDWGGSYEQYF.

This clone occurred a few times. The genes are named according to mouse. The read ends 1 residue early relative to the CDR3; the germline J gene fills the gap. J is TRBJ1-5 and V is TRBV24; D remains ambiguous. V lost 2 bases and J lost 0, with 5 bases in between. Germline loops: CDR1 KGHTA, CDR2 FRNEEI. The length of the CDR3 is 14 residues. CDR3 in amino acids: CASSLGNNNQAPLF. The part of the CDR3 DNA that was read is TGTGCCAGCAGTCTGGGGAATAACAACCAGGCTCCGCTT.

About this clone itself: Genes here carry mouse names. The read stops 1 residue short of the end of the CDR3; the missing end is completed from the germline J gene. The rearrangement uses TRBV13-2 and TRBJ2-4, with 12 bases fitting TRBD2. Losses at the gene ends were 9 bases for V and 3 bases for J; bases not matched to a gene: 5. Looked up from germline, CDR1 is NNHNN and CDR2 is SYGAGS (reference sequence). CDR3 length: 14 amino acids. The CDR3 DNA, read in part, is TGTGCCATCGGGGACTGGGGGGACCAAAACACCTTGTAC. It yields the protein CAIGDWGDQNTLY. The entire CDR3 is CAIGDWGDQNTLYF.

Details on this clone: Each gene name is a mouse one. The CDR3 extends 1 residue past the end of the read, so its final part is completed from the germline J gene. The V call is TRBV5, the J call TRBJ1-2, with D perhaps matching TRBD1 (5 bases). Germline loops: CDR1 LGHNA, CDR2 YNLKQL (reference sequence). Trimming removed 0 bases from V and 4 bases from J, with 9 bases in between. The CDR3 consists of 14 residues. CDR3 DNA, as far as it was read: TGTGCCAGCAGCCAAGACAGGGAAGGCTCCGACTACACC. It yields the protein CASSQDREGSDYT. The whole CDR3 reads CASSQDREGSDYTF.

As concerns this clone: The germline and genes are mouse ones. Read coverage stops 1 residue before the CDR3 terminus; the germline J gene supplies the remainder. This chain connects TRBV2 to TRBJ1-2; D not certain. The germline V gene encodes CDR1 LGHNA and CDR2 YSYQKL. V lost 0 bases, J lost 1 base, and 6 bases lay in between. The CDR3 loop spans 14 amino acids. CDR3 bases read: TGTGCCAGCAGCCAAGATGCCAGAAACTCCGACTACACC. Its translation is CASSQDARNSDYT. The full CDR3 protein is CASSQDARNSDYTF.

In its sample, this clone ranks as large (0.1 to 1%). Gene names refer to mouse genes. The missing CDR3 end, 1 residue past where the read stops, is filled in from the germline J gene. V usage is TRBV13-2 and J usage is TRBJ2-7; D is possibly TRBD2 (6 bases). Germline values: CDR1 NNHNN, CDR2 SYGAGS (reference sequence). This CDR3 spans 12 amino acids. Trimming shortened V by 2 bases and J by 7 bases, and 10 bases separated the two germline ends. CDR3 loop: CASGDGGWEQYF. The CDR3 bases that were read are TGTGCCAGCGGTGACGGGGGGTGGGAACAGTAC.

This clone was counted between two and nine times. Gene names refer to mouse genes. With the read ending 1 residue before the CDR3 end, the germline J gene is used to fill in that end. The rearrangement uses TRBV13-2 and TRBJ2-3; D assignment may be TRBD1 or TRBD2 (6 bases each). Germline CDR1 reads NNHNN; CDR2 reads SYGAGS (reference sequence). CDR3 size: 16 residues. The germline V and J ends were trimmed by 0 bases and 3 bases, with 14 bases remaining between them. Here the CDR3 reads CASGDAWGRGAETLYF. Incomplete CDR3 DNA: TGTGCCAGCGGTGATGCGTGGGGGCGAGGGGCAGAAACGCTGTAT.

Concerning this clone itself: The germline and genes are mouse ones. The read halts 1 residue ahead of the CDR3 end, with the missing end drawn from the germline J gene. The chain links TRBV19 to TRBJ1-4; D is unresolved. Germline V gene sequence: CDR1 FNHDT, CDR2 SITEND (reference sequence). V dropped 2 bases and J dropped 7 bases, with 6 bases sitting between them. CDR3 length: 12 amino acids. Partial CDR3 DNA: TGTGCCAGCAGTATTGGGCTCGAAAGATTATTT. Translating it yields CASSIGLERLF. The whole CDR3 reads CASSIGLERLFF.

As concerns this clone: Germline and genes here are mouse. The observed sequence ends 1 residue before the CDR3 terminus, with the missing tail filled in from the germline J gene. V is TRBV13-2 and J is TRBJ2-3; D gene ambiguous. Trimming shortened V by 0 bases and J by 0 bases, and 8 bases separated the two germline ends. There are 15 residues in the CDR3. Per germline, CDR1 NNHNN and CDR2 SYGAGS (reference sequence). CDR3 bases read: TGTGCCAGCGGTGATGCTCCAACTAGTGCAGAAACGCTGTAT. Amino acids: CASGDAPTSAETLY. The whole CDR3 sequence is CASGDAPTSAETLYF.